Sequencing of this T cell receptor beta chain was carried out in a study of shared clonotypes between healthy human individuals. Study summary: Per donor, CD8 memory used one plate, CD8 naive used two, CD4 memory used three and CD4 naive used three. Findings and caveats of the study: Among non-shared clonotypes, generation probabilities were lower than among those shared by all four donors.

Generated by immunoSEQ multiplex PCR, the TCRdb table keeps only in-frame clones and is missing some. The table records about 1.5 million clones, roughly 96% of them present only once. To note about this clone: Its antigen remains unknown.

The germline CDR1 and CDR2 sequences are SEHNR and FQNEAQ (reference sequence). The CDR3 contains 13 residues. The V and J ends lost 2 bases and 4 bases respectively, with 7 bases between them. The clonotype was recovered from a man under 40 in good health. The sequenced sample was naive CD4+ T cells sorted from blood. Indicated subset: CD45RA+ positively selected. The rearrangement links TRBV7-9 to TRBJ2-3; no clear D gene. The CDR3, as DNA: TGTGCCAGCAGCTTATTCGGAGCAGATACGCAGTATTTT. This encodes CASSLFGADTQYF.